A single sample is the source of the 8 T cell receptor beta chains below, sequenced in a study of T cells after yellow fever vaccination. A single record per CDR3 protein comes from TCRdb applying MiXCR to the 5' RACE reads. The table records 150,000 or so distinct CDR3 sequences, about 7% of them present only once. Sequenced here: CD4+ T cells sorted from PBMCs, sampled 4 to 5 days after the first yellow fever vaccination. The receptor source for this set is a man between 18 and 35 years old who received the YFV17D yellow fever vaccine.

This clonotype was detected many times. The rearrangement links TRBV20-1 to TRBJ2-7; 8 bases are shared with TRBD1. Looked up from germline, CDR1 is DFQATT and CDR2 is SNEGSKA (reference sequence). The CDR3 contains 14 residues. The V gene end was trimmed by 5 bases and the J gene end by 2 bases; junction bases not matched to a gene: 8. The CDR3 DNA reads TGCAGTGCTGAGACTTGGGACAGGACCTACGAGCAGTACGTC. Its translation is CSAETWDRTYEQYV.

The chain has TRBV12-3 or TRBV12-4 and TRBJ1-2, with 7 bases matching TRBD1. The CDR3 has 13 residues. Trimming cost V 5 bases and J 6 bases; bases outside gene matches: 6. The chain's CDR3 is CASSPGQRNGYTF. CDR3 nucleotide sequence: TGTGCCAGCAGTCCGGGACAGCGCAATGGCTACACCTTC.

This chain joins TRBV4-1 and TRBJ2-7; 8 nucleotides match TRBD2. The CDR3 contains 15 residues. Germline-derived CDR1 and CDR2 are MGHRA and YSYEKL. With V trimmed by 0 bases and J by 4 bases, 5 bases remained unmatched. CDR3 sequence (DNA): TGCGCCAGCAGCCAAGAACCGGGGGGGCCTTACGAGCAGTACTTC. This codes for CASSQEPGGPYEQYF.

This clonotype was recorded at least ten times. The CDR3 loop reads CASSLGSSGGDTQYF. CDR3 coding DNA: TGTGCCAGCAGCTTAGGATCCAGCGGGGGTGATACGCAGTATTTT. This rearrangement joins TRBV7-2 to TRBJ2-3; TRBD2 matches at 8 bases. The germline V gene has CDR1 SGHTA and CDR2 FQGNSA. There are 15 residues in the CDR3. Germline trimming cut 1 base from V and 6 bases from J; bases unmatched to any gene: 6.

The sample holds a few counts of this clonotype. The genes are TRBV5-1 and TRBJ2-2; 11 bases line up with TRBD1. V lost 2 bases to trimming and J lost 7 bases; unmatched junction nucleotides: 7. The germline V gene encodes CDR1 SGHRS and CDR2 YFSETQ. The CDR3 is 16 residues long. The CDR3 nucleotides read TGCGCCAGCAGCTTATGGACAGGGGGCGTCGGCGGGGAGCTGTTTTTT. It yields the protein CASSLWTGGVGGELFF.

This clonotype was observed at least ten times. The gene calls are TRBV5-1 and TRBJ1-1; D perhaps matches TRBD1 (6 bases). The ends were cut back, 0 bases at V and 6 bases at J, with 18 bases in the middle. Per germline, CDR1 SGHRS and CDR2 YFSETQ. The CDR3 consists of 16 residues. This CDR3 is CASSLDPGHPDAEAFF. The CDR3 DNA sequence: TGCGCCAGCAGCTTGGACCCGGGACACCCGGACGCTGAAGCTTTCTTT.

Turning to this clonotype: A much larger clonotype is one base distant, so this may be a read error. The chain carries TRBV29-1 and TRBJ1-1; D call uncertain. Germline V gives CDR1 SQVTM, CDR2 ANQGSEA. V was pared by 0 bases and J by 4 bases, with 12 bases between. This CDR3 contains 14 residues. In DNA, the CDR3 is TGCAGCGTTGAAGATACGGTAAAAAGCACTGAAGCTTTCTTT. Residues: CSVEDTVKSTEAFF.

In this sample, this clonotype turned up a few times. The rearrangement uses TRBV6-2 or TRBV6-3 and TRBJ1-2; the D gene is possibly TRBD1 (5 bases). This CDR3 contains 13 residues. CDR1 and CDR2 (germline): MNHEY, SVGEGT. The germline V and J ends were trimmed by 6 bases and 2 bases, with 10 bases remaining between them. The CDR3 protein is CASRVRDNYGYTF. DNA of the CDR3: TGTGCCAGCAGGGTCAGGGACAACTATGGCTACACCTTC.